This paragraph covers one T cell receptor (beta chain) sequence. Its antigen is currently unknown. This entry belongs to a study of T cells after yellow fever vaccination. Study context: Some fractions had low cell numbers, and these were prepared with SMART-Seq v4 Ultra Low Input.

Conversion of TCR transcripts into cDNA relied on 5'RACE template switching, which added a universal primer site and UMIs. In TCRdb, the 5' RACE reads were re-called with MiXCR into one record per CDR3 protein. Among roughly 330,000 distinct CDR3 sequences listed, 3% to 4.5% were seen once. This CDR3 region has 12 residues. V gave up 7 bases and J gave up 12 bases, with 21 bases separating them. In germline, CDR1 is SQVTM, CDR2 ANQGSEA. Whole-study results and caveats: By day 5 rather than day 15, the secondary response had peaked, though it was weaker. Most clones from primary vaccination resurfaced after the booster (approximately 95% CD4, around 90% CD8).

Specimen: PBMCs, collected 5 days after the yellow fever booster vaccination. V gene TRBV29-1 combines with J gene TRBJ1-2; TRBD1 is a possible D gene (6 bases). This receptor was identified in a man younger than 30 who received the YFV17D yellow fever vaccine. The CDR3 loop is CSAPLGGAWDTF. The CDR3 DNA reads TGCAGCGCCCCTTTGGGGGGGGCGTGGGACACCTTC.